This is a list of T cell receptor beta chains from one sample in a study of blood T cell repertoires in COVID-19. TCRdb's copy holds only in-frame clones and misses some; the assay was immunoSEQ multiplex PCR. The sample holds hundreds of thousands of clones, about 80% seen once. The sequenced material came from peripheral blood. The receptors shown here come from a woman of 80 years or more with acute or convalescent COVID-19. Both conserved end residues are part of each CDR3. The order of the fields is clone size, V gene, J gene, D gene, CDR3 DNA, CDR3 protein. The D gene is left open where the match is weak. Clone sizes are given selectively: once, few, many, or a class where the clone is expanded.

-,TRBV6-5,TRBJ1-6,TRBD1,TGTGCCAGCAGTTACGACAGGGGATCACCCCTCCACTTT,CASSYDRGSPLHF
-,TRBV7-2,TRBJ2-5,-,TGTGCCAGCAGTATGGGACTTTTACAAGAGACCCAGTACTTC,CASSMGLLQETQYF
-,TRBV12-3/TRBV12-4,TRBJ1-1,-,TGTGCCAGCAGTTTCTATGGACAGGAAGCTTTCTTT,CASSFYGQEAFF
few,TRBV20-1,TRBJ2-2,TRBD2,TGCAGTGCTAGTATGGCGGGGGGTACCGGGGAGCTGTTTTTT,CSASMAGGTGELFF
-,TRBV30,TRBJ1-1,TRBD1,TGTGCCTGGTTCAGGACAGGGAGCTATCTTGGTGAAGCTTTCTTT,CAWFRTGSYLGEAFF
-,TRBV5-5,TRBJ1-2,-,TGTGCCAGCAGCTTGAGGGAGGCTAACTATGGCTACACCTTC,CASSLREANYGYTF
-,TRBV5-1,TRBJ1-1,-,TGCGCCAGCAGTACGGGGGGCGAGACTGAAGCTTTCTTT,CASSTGGETEAFF
-,TRBV28,TRBJ2-1,TRBD2,TGTGCCAGCAGTTTTAGCGGGCCAAGCTCCTACAATGAGCAGTTCTTC,CASSFSGPSSYNEQFF
-,TRBV11-1,TRBJ1-1,-,TGTGCCAGCAGCACAGTCGTCGGGAGGACTGAAGCTTTCTTT,CASSTVVGRTEAFF
-,TRBV4-2,TRBJ2-2,-,TGTGCCAGCAGCCAAGATGGGGGGACCGGGGAGCTGTTTTTT,CASSQDGGTGELFF
-,TRBV3-1/TRBV3-2,TRBJ2-5,TRBD2,TGTGCCAGCAGCCATTCGGGACTAGCGGTTGAGACCCAGTACTTC,CASSHSGLAVETQYF